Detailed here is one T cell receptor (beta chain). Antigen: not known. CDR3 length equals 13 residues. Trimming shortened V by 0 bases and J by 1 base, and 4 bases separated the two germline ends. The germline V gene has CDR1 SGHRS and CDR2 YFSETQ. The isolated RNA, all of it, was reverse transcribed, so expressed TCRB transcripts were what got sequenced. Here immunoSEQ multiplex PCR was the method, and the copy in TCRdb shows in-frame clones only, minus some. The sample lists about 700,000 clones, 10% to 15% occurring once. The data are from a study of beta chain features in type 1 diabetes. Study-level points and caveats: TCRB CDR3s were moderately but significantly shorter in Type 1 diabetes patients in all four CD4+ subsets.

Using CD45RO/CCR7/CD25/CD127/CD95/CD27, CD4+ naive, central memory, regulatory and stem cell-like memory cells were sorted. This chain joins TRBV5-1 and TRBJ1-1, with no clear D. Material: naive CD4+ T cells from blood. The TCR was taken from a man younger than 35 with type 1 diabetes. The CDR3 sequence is CASSLEQNTEAFF. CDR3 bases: TGCGCCAGCAGCTTGGAACAGAACACTGAAGCTTTCTTT.